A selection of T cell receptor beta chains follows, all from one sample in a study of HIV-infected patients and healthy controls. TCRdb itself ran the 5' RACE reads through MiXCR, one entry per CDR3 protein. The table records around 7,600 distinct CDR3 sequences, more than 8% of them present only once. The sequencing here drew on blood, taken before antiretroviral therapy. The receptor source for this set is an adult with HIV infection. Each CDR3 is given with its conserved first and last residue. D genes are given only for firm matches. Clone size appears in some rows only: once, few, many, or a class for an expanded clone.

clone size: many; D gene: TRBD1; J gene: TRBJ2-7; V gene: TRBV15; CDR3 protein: CATSKGQGSYEQYF; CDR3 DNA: TGTGCCACCAGCAAGGGACAGGGGTCCTACGAGCAGTACTTC
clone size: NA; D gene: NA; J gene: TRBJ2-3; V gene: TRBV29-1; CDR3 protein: CSVGVSYRSTDTQYF; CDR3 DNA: TGCAGCGTTGGGGTTAGCTACAGGAGCACAGATACGCAGTATTTT
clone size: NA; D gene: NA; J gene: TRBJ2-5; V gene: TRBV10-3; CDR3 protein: CAISAPTKETQYF; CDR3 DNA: TGTGCCATCAGCGCGCCAACAAAAGAGACCCAGTACTTC
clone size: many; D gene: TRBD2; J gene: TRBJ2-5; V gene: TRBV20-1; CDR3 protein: CSARDAAGAQETQYF; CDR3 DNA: TGCAGTGCTAGAGATGCAGCGGGGGCTCAAGAGACCCAGTACTTC
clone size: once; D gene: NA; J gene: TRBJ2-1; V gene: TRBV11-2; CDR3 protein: CASSPEGPVSEQFF; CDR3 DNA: TGTGCCAGCAGCCCCGAGGGTCCGGTCTCTGAGCAGTTCTTC
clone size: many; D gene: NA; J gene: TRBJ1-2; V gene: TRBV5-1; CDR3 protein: CASSQTNYGYTF; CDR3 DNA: TGCGCCAGCAGCCAAACTAACTATGGCTACACCTTC
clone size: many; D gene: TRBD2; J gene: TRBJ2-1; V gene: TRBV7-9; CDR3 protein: CASSLAGEQFF; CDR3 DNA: TGTGCCAGCAGTTTAGCGGGAGAGCAGTTCTTC
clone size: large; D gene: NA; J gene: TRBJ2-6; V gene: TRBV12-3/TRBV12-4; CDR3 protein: CASSSLRKAGANVLTF; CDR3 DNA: TGTGCCAGCAGTTCGCTCAGGAAAGCTGGGGCCAACGTCCTGACTTTC
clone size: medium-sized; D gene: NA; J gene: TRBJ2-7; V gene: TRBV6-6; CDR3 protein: CASSAAYEQYF; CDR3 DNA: TGTGCCAGCAGCGCAGCCTACGAGCAGTACTTC
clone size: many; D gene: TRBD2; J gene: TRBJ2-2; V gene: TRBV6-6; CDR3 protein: CASSRLNLAGSGELFF; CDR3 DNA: TGTGCCAGCAGCCGACTCAACCTAGCGGGTTCCGGGGAGCTGTTTTTT
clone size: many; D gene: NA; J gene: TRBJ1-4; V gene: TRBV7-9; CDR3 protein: CASSLSGEKLFF; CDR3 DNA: TGTGCCAGCAGCTTAAGCGGGGAAAAACTGTTTTTT
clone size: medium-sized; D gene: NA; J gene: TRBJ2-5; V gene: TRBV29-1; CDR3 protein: CSTAVSQETQYF; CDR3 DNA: TGCAGCACTGCTGTTAGTCAAGAGACCCAGTACTTC
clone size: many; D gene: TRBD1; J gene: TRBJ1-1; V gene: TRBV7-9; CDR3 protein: CASSSKTGEDTEAFF; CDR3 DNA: TGTGCCAGCAGTTCAAAGACAGGGGAGGACACTGAAGCTTTCTTT
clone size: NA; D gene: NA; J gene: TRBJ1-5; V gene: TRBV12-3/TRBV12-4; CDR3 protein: CASRLLGQPQHF; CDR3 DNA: TGTGCCAGCAGACTACTGGGACAACCCCAGCATTTT
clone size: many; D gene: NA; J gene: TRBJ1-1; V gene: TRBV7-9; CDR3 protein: CASSLRTDHTEAFF; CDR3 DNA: TGTGCCAGCAGCTTAAGAACAGACCACACTGAAGCTTTCTTT
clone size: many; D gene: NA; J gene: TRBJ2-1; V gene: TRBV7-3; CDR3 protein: CASSQSNEQFF; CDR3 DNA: TGTGCCAGCAGCCAGTCCAATGAGCAGTTCTTC
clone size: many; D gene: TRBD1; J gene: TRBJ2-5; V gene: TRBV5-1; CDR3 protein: CASSLQGTARETQYF; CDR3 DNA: TGCGCCAGCAGCTTGCAGGGGACAGCTCGAGAGACCCAGTACTTC
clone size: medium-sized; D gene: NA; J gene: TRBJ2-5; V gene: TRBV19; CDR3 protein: CASSIGSNVGETQYF; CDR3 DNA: TGTGCCAGTAGTATAGGGTCTAATGTCGGAGAGACCCAGTACTTC
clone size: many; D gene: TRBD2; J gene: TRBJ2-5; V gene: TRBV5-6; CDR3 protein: CASSPREGTETQYF; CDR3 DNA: TGTGCCAGCAGCCCCCGGGAGGGTACGGAGACCCAGTACTTC
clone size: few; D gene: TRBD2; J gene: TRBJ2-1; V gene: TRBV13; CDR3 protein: CASSLSGTSFYNEQFF; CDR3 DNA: TGTGCCAGCAGCCTATCCGGGACTAGCTTCTACAATGAGCAGTTCTTC
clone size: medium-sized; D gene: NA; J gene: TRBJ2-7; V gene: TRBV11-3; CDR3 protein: CASSSRGRDEQYF; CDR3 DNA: TGTGCCAGCAGCTCCCGGGGAAGGGACGAGCAGTACTTC
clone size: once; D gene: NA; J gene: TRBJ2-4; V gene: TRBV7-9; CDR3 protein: CASSSFRGSQNIQYF; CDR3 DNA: TGTGCCAGCAGCTCATTCAGGGGATCGCAAAACATTCAGTACTTC
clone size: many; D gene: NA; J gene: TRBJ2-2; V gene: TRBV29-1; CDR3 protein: CSVESGTGELFF; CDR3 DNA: TGCAGCGTTGAAAGCGGCACCGGGGAGCTGTTTTTT
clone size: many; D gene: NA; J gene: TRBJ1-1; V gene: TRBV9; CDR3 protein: CASSDPGKYTEAFF; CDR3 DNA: TGTGCCAGCAGCGACCCAGGGAAGTACACTGAAGCTTTCTTT
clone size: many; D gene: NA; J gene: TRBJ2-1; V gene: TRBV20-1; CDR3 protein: CSAIPTFSSYNEQFF; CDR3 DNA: TGCAGTGCTATTCCTACCTTTAGCTCCTACAATGAGCAGTTCTTC
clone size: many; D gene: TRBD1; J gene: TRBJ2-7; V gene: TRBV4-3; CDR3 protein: CASSQEVGTGVNEQYF; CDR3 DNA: TGCGCCAGCAGCCAAGAAGTGGGTACAGGGGTCAACGAGCAGTACTTC
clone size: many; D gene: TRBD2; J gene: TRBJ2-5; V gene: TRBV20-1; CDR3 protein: CSTKGLAGWETQYF; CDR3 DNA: TGCAGCACAAAGGGACTAGCGGGGTGGGAGACCCAGTACTTC
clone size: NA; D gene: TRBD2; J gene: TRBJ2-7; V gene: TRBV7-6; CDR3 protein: CASSLGLPSGHYEQYF; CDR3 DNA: TGTGCCAGCAGCTTAGGTTTGCCTAGCGGGCACTACGAGCAGTACTTC
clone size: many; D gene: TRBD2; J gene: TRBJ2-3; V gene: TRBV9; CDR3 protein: CASSVGLAATDTQYF; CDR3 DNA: TGTGCCAGCAGCGTAGGGCTAGCGGCCACAGATACGCAGTATTTT
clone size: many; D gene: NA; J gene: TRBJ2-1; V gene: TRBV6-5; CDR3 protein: CASSYWQGNEQFF; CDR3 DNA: TGTGCCAGCAGTTACTGGCAGGGGAATGAGCAGTTCTTC
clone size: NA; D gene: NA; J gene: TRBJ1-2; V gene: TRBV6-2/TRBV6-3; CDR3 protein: CASSYGYSSEFTF; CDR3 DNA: TGTGCCAGCAGTTACGGGTACAGTTCAGAGTTCACCTTC
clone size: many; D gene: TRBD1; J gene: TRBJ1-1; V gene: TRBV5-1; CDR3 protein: CASSSGQVNTEAFF; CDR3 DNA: TGCGCCAGCAGCAGCGGACAGGTCAACACTGAAGCTTTCTTT
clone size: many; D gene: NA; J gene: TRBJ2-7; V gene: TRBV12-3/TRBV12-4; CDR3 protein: CASSLLGAYEQYF; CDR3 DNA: TGTGCCAGCAGTTTACTTGGAGCTTACGAGCAGTACTTC
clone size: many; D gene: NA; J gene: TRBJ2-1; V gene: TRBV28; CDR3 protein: CASSLGRGGNEQFF; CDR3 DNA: TGTGCCAGCAGTTTAGGCAGGGGTGGCAATGAGCAGTTCTTC
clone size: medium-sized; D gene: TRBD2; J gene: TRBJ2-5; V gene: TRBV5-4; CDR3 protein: CASSLLRGTSGEETQYF; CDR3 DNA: TGTGCCAGCAGCTTACTCCGAGGGACTAGCGGGGAAGAGACCCAGTACTTC
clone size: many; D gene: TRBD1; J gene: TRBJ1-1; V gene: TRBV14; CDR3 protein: CASSPRTGGVSTEAFF; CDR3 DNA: TGTGCCAGCAGCCCCAGGACAGGGGGCGTTAGCACTGAAGCTTTCTTT
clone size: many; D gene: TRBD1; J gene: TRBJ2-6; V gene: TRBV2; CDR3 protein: CASSAQGATGANVLTF; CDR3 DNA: TGTGCCAGCAGTGCTCAGGGGGCAACTGGGGCCAACGTCCTGACTTTC
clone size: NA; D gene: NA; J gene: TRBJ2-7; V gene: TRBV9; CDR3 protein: CASSVGAETPEQYF; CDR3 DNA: TGTGCCAGCAGCGTAGGGGCCGAGACTCCCGAGCAGTACTTC
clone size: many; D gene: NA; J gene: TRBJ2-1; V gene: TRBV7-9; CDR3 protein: CASSLGVYEQFF; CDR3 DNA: TGTGCCAGCAGCTTAGGAGTCTATGAGCAGTTCTTC
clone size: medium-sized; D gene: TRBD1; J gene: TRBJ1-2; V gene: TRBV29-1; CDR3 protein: CSARGSGQGAGYYGYTF; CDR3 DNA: TGCAGCGCCCGAGGTTCGGGACAGGGGGCGGGGTACTATGGCTACACCTTC
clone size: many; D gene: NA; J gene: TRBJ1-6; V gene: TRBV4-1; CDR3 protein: CASSHGRTAILNSPLHF; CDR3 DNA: TGCGCCAGCAGCCACGGAAGAACAGCGATTCTGAATTCACCCCTCCACTTT
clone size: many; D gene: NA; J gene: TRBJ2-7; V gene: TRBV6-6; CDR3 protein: CASSYAGTAYEQYF; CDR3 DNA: TGTGCCAGCAGTTACGCCGGGACCGCCTACGAGCAGTACTTC
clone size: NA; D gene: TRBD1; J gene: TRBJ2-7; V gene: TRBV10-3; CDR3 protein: CAISPDGTGGSSYEQYF; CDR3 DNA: TGTGCCATCAGCCCAGACGGGACAGGGGGTAGCTCCTACGAGCAGTACTTC
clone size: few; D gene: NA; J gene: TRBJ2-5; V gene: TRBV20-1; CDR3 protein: CSARPEVRGLQETQYF; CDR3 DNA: TGCAGTGCTAGACCCGAAGTGCGCGGGTTACAAGAGACCCAGTACTTC
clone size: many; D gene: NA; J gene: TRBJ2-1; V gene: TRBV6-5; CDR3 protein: CASSYRDISSYNEQFF; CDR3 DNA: TGTGCCAGCAGTTACCGCGACATCTCCTCCTACAATGAGCAGTTCTTC
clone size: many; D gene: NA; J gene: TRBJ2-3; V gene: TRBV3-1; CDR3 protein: CASSQRKADTQYF; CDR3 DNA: TGTGCCAGCAGCCAACGGAAGGCAGATACGCAGTATTTT
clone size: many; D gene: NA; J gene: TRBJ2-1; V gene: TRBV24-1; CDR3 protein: CATSLSGPLNNEQFF; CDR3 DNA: TGTGCCACCAGTCTTAGCGGACCCTTGAACAATGAGCAGTTCTTC
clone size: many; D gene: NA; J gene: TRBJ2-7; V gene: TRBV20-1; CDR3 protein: CSAGGGSSYEQYF; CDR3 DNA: TGCAGTGCTGGGGGCGGGAGCTCGTACGAGCAGTACTTC
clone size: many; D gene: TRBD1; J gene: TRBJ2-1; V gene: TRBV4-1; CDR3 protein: CASSQGDRVSYNEQFF; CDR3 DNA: TGCGCCAGCAGCCAAGGTGACAGGGTTTCTTACAATGAGCAGTTCTTC
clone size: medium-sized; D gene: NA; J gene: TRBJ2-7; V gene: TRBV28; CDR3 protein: CASSLALSLGYEQYF; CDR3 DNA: TGTGCCAGCAGTTTAGCCCTATCGCTGGGGTACGAGCAGTACTTC
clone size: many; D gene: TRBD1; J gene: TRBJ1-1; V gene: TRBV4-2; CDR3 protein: CASSQLLKGQRNTEAFF; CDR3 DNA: TGTGCCAGCAGCCAACTCCTAAAGGGACAGAGGAACACTGAAGCTTTCTTT
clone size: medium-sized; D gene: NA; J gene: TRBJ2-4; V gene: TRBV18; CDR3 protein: CASSPPRERQNIQYF; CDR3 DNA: TGTGCCAGCTCACCACCTCGGGAAAGACAAAACATTCAGTACTTC
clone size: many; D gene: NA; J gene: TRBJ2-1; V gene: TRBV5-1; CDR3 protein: CASSLGGEAGEQFF; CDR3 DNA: TGCGCCAGCAGCTTGGGAGGGGAGGCTGGTGAGCAGTTCTTC
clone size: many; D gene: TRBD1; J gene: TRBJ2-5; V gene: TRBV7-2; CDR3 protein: CASSPGTGRRETQYF; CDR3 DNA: TGTGCCAGCAGCCCCGGGACAGGGAGAAGGGAGACCCAGTACTTC